Below are 18 T cell receptor beta chains sequenced from a single sample in a study of shared clonotypes between healthy human individuals. Libraries were prepared by immunoSEQ multiplex PCR; TCRdb keeps only in-frame clonotypes and omits some of them. The sample includes roughly 1,600,000 clones, around 98.5% of them seen just once. Sequenced input: naive CD4+ T cells sorted from blood. Subset here: CD45RA+ positively selected. The receptor set was obtained from a man aged 25 to 45 in good health.

This clone came up a few times. This CDR3 is also generated by other DNA sequences in the sample. The rearrangement joins TRBV11-2 to TRBJ2-7, with D perhaps matching TRBD2 (5 bases). V lost 1 base and J 2 bases, leaving 6 bases between the germline ends. Germline V CDR1 and CDR2: SGHAT, FQNNGV. This CDR3 is built from 13 residues. In DNA, the CDR3 is TGTGCCAGCAGCTTAGCGGGAACCTACGAGCAGTACTTC. It specifies CASSLAGTYEQYF.

This clone was observed once. V gene TRBV30 combines with J gene TRBJ1-5, with a tentative D call TRBD1 (5 bases). The V gene's germline CDR1 is GTSNPN and CDR2 SVGIG (reference sequence). V was clipped by 1 base and J by 8 bases, with 15 bases between them. The CDR3 length is 14 residues. The CDR3 nucleotides are TGTGCCTGGAGTGGGGGGGGATCCGTGAAGCCCCAGCATTTT. The encoded protein is CAWSGGGSVKPQHF.

The rearrangement links TRBV7-2 to TRBJ1-5; D might be TRBD1 (5 bases). Trimming removed 5 bases from V and 2 bases from J, with 16 bases in between. This CDR3 contains 16 residues. From germline, CDR1 is SGHTA and CDR2 FQGNSA. The CDR3: CASSLTGGVGNQPQHF. CDR3 nucleotides: TGTGCCAGCAGCCTTACCGGGGGAGTGGGCAATCAGCCCCAGCATTTT.

The chain links TRBV10-3 to TRBJ2-1, with no clear D. The CDR3 is 15 amino acids. V was clipped by 0 bases and J by 6 bases, with 12 bases between them. Germline V gene sequence: CDR1 ENHRY, CDR2 SYGVKD. For the CDR3, the DNA is TGTGCCATCAGTGAGTCGACGCCACGACTCAATGAGCAGTTCTTC. This gives the protein CAISESTPRLNEQFF.

The gene calls are TRBV5-1 and TRBJ2-7, with TRBD1 identical over 11 bases. The CDR3 runs 16 residues. The V gene's germline CDR1 is SGHRS and CDR2 YFSETQ. The V gene end was trimmed by 0 bases and the J gene end by 0 bases; junction bases not matched to a gene: 2. The CDR3 coding sequence is TGCGCCAGCAGCTTGGAAGGGACAGGGGGCTCCTACGAGCAGTACTTC. It yields the protein CASSLEGTGGSYEQYF.

The gene calls are TRBV7-6 and TRBJ2-3, with 12 bases aligning to TRBD2. The V gene's germline CDR1 is SGHVS and CDR2 FNYEAQ. Trimming removed 5 bases from V and 0 bases from J; junction bases left unmatched: 3. The CDR3 is 16 residues long. This chain's CDR3 is CASSPGLAGSTDTQYF. The CDR3 nucleotides read TGTGCCAGCAGCCCCGGACTAGCGGGAAGCACAGATACGCAGTATTTT.

This chain joins TRBV19 and TRBJ1-4, with TRBD1 matching 7 bases. The germline V gene encodes CDR1 LNHDA and CDR2 SQIVND (reference sequence). The length of the CDR3 is 15 residues. Trimming took 5 bases from V and 6 from J; bases not matched to a gene: 9. CDR3 loop: CASSLRQGAYEKLFF. The CDR3 DNA reads TGTGCCAGTAGTCTCCGACAGGGAGCGTATGAAAAACTGTTTTTT.

The chain uses TRBV7-9 and TRBJ2-3, with TRBD2 identical over 15 bases. V lost 4 bases and J lost 6; bases outside the gene matches: 11. There are 18 residues in the CDR3. The germline V gene has CDR1 SEHNR and CDR2 FQNEAQ (reference sequence). In DNA, the CDR3 is TGTGCCAGCAGCTCTCCGGGACTAGCGGGAGGCTCAGCGGATACGCAGTATTTT. The encoded protein is CASSSPGLAGGSADTQYF.

This clone was detected once. The CDR3 sequence is CASSLSRMNEQFF. The CDR3 nucleotides read TGTGCCAGCAGCTTATCGCGGATGAATGAGCAGTTCTTC. This chain joins TRBV11-2 and TRBJ2-1; D not resolved. Looked up from germline, CDR1 is SGHAT and CDR2 is FQNNGV. V lost 2 bases to trimming and J lost 7 bases, with 9 bases between them. The CDR3 consists of 13 residues.

The chain links TRBV5-1 to TRBJ2-3; 7 positions match TRBD1. J lost 4 bases, V lost 1 base, and 9 bases had no gene match. Germline loops: CDR1 SGHRS, CDR2 YFSETQ. CDR3 length equals 16 residues. CDR3 DNA sequence: TGCGCCAGCAGCTTGACCGGGACAGCTAATGCAGATACGCAGTATTTT. Its translation is CASSLTGTANADTQYF.

The rearrangement uses TRBV5-1 and TRBJ2-2, with D uncertain. The CDR3 totals 14 residues. CDR1 is SGHRS, CDR2 YFSETQ, per germline. V was clipped by 1 base and J by 7 bases, with 11 bases between them. Here the CDR3 reads CASSLFVFDGELFF. The CDR3 nucleotides read TGCGCCAGCAGCTTGTTTGTTTTCGACGGGGAGCTGTTTTTT.

This clone was seen just once. J is TRBJ2-1 and V is TRBV6-5; tentative D call: TRBD2 (6 bases). Germline assignment: CDR1 MNHEY and CDR2 SVGAGI. This CDR3 is 15 amino acids long. V shed 6 bases and J shed 5 bases, with 17 bases lying between them. In DNA, the CDR3 is TGTGCCAGCAGCCTAGGACGGAGGGGCCACAATGAGCAGTTCTTC. Protein sequence: CASSLGRRGHNEQFF.

This clone has only one observation. Written as DNA, the CDR3 is TGTGCCAGCAGCTTCACGCCTTACGAGCAGTACTTC. Protein sequence: CASSFTPYEQYF. The rearrangement links TRBV7-2 to TRBJ2-7, with no clear D. Trimming left V 3 bases short and J 4 bases short, with 7 bases between. This CDR3 has 12 residues. Germline V gene sequence: CDR1 SGHTA, CDR2 FQGNSA. The whole variable domain, remainder taken from reference TRBV7-2 and TRBJ2-7, is GAGVSQSPSNKVTEKGKDVELRCDPISGHTALYWYRQSLGQGLEFLIYFQGNSAPDKSGLPSDRFSAERTGGSVSTLTIQRTQQEDSAVYLCASSFTPYEQYFGPGTRLTVT.

The chain combines TRBV5-6 with TRBJ2-3; D gene uncertain. Between the trimmed V and J ends, which lost 3 bases and 0 bases, there was a span of 11 bases. The germline V gene encodes CDR1 SGHDT and CDR2 YYEEEE. This CDR3 contains 15 residues. The CDR3 loop is CASSYPDTSTDTQYF. DNA of the CDR3: TGTGCCAGCAGCTACCCTGACACTAGCACAGATACGCAGTATTTT.

This rearrangement joins TRBV27 to TRBJ2-7; D is possibly TRBD1 (8 bases). The CDR3 contains 12 residues. Germline CDR1 reads MNHEY; CDR2 reads SMNVEV (reference sequence). Trimming took off 2 bases at V and 9 bases at J, with 11 bases between the two ends. CDR3 nucleotide sequence: TGTGCCAGCAGTTTAACAGGGGGGGGGCAGTACTTC. This codes for CASSLTGGGQYF.

The genes are TRBV9 and TRBJ2-2, with D possibly called TRBD1 or TRBD2 (5 bases each). From germline, CDR1 is SGDLS and CDR2 YYNGEE. The CDR3 consists of 14 residues. V was shortened by 0 bases and J by 6 bases, with 9 bases between the two germline ends. The CDR3 bases are TGTGCCAGCAGCGTAGACGGGGCGGCCGGGGAGCTGTTTTTT. This sequence encodes CASSVDGAAGELFF.

This clone was seen a single time. The chain carries TRBV27 and TRBJ1-4; no clear D gene. The V gene's germline CDR1 is MNHEY and CDR2 SMNVEV (reference sequence). The CDR3 length is 16 residues. V lost 7 bases, J lost 3 bases, and 18 bases lay in between. For the CDR3, the DNA is TGTGCCAGCAAACTAGGCAGGAGGAGTCCTAATGAAAAACTGTTTTTT. It translates to CASKLGRRSPNEKLFF.

As for this clone: Other nucleotide sequences from this sample produce the same CDR3. V and J are TRBV5-1 and TRBJ2-1; tentative D call: TRBD1 (5 bases). The ends were cut back, 0 bases at V and 8 bases at J, with 6 bases in the middle. The CDR3 is 12 amino acids. Per the germline V gene, CDR1 is SGHRS and CDR2 is YFSETQ. CDR3: CASSLGGDEQFF. In DNA form, the CDR3 reads TGCGCCAGCAGCTTGGGGGGCGATGAGCAGTTCTTC.